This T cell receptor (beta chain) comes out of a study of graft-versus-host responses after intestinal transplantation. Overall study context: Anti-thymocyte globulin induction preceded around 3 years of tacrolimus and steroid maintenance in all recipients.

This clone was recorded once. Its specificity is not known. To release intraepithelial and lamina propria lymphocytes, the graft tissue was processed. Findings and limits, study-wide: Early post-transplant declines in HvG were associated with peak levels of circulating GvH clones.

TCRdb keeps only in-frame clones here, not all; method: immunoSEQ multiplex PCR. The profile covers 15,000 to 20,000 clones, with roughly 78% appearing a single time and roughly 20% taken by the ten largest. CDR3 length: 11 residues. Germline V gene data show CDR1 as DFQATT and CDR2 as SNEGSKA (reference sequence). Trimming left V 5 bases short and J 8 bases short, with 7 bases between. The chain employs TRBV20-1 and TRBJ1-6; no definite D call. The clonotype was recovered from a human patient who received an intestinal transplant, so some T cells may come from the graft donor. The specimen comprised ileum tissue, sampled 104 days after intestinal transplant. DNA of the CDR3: TGCAGTGCTGGAAACTATTCACCCCTCCACTTT. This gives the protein CSAGNYSPLHF.